This T cell receptor (beta chain) was identified in a study of cytomegalovirus exposure and HLA in healthy donors. Study outcomes and limitations: Many donors carried some public TCRs, although rarity characterized most TCR sequences.

Both 60 Vbeta primers and 13 Jbeta primers went into the PCR. Measured with immunoSEQ multiplex PCR; TCRdb has only the in-frame clones, and not every one. This sample carries 70,000 or so clones, with 4.5% to 5% going to the ten biggest clones. On this clone itself: Antigen unknown.

Trimming pared 1 base from V and 7 bases from J, leaving 13 bases between. Germline lookup yields CDR1 SEHNR and CDR2 FQNEAQ (reference sequence). The CDR3 is 14 amino acids. The receptor's source is a man aged 40-49 years in good health and CMV-seronegative. The chain carries TRBV7-9 and TRBJ1-1; a weak D match, TRBD1 (6 bases). The sequenced material came from PBMCs. In DNA form, the CDR3 reads TGTGCCAGCAGCTTAGTTAGGGGGGGCGATGAAGCTTTCTTT. Its protein is CASSLVRGGDEAFF.